One TCR beta chain is described in this entry. Original data processing: From reference gene primer amplification, estimates of nucleated cell counts were derived. The method was immunoSEQ multiplex PCR; TCRdb's version includes in-frame clones alone and lacks a portion of them. That table supplies the V and J calls and clone size; D and trimming were determined from the DNA. The table shows hundreds of thousands of clones, with 75% to 90% occurring only once. Germline V lookup: CDR1 SGHAT, CDR2 FQNNGV. This CDR3 comprises 16 residues. The ends were cut back, 4 bases at V and 3 bases at J, with 16 bases in the middle. These data come from a study of blood T cell repertoires in COVID-19. As for the study in general: Some COVID-19 samples were acute and others convalescent; all came from the United States, Italy and Spain. Sources were T cells, B-cell-depleted T cells, or PBMCs; the material itself was cDNA or gDNA.

This clonotype was sampled from a woman between 65 and 79 years old with COVID-19, enrolled during active disease. Input material: peripheral blood. The chain links TRBV11-2 to TRBJ1-5, with D possibly being TRBD1 (5 bases). The CDR3 nucleotides are TGTGCCAGCAGCTCAACCCGGGGGACGGCCAATCAGCCCCAGCATTTT. Amino acid sequence: CASSSTRGTANQPQHF.